A single sample gave rise to the 19 T cell receptor beta chains below, sequenced in a study of blood T cell repertoires in COVID-19. Produced via immunoSEQ multiplex PCR; TCRdb's table is partial and in-frame only. The table lists tens of thousands of clones, around 88% of them singletons. Sequences were obtained from peripheral blood. The receptors derive from a woman aged 80 or over with active or convalescent COVID-19.

The chain employs TRBV5-1 and TRBJ2-7; perhaps TRBD2 as D (6 bases). The germline V gene has CDR1 SGHRS and CDR2 YFSETQ. The CDR3 sequence is 15 residues long. Between the trimmed V and J ends, which lost 0 bases and 4 bases, there was a span of 14 bases. Here the CDR3 DNA reads TGCGCCAGCAGCTTGGAGGAGGGGTTTTGGTACGAGCAGTACTTC. It codes for CASSLEEGFWYEQYF.

In this sample, this clone turned up once. The chain uses TRBV19 and TRBJ2-7, with D maybe TRBD2 (5 bases). With 6 bases removed from V and 3 bases from J, the gap between germline ends came to 9 bases. This CDR3 comprises 12 residues. Germline CDR1 LNHDA, CDR2 SQIVND (reference sequence). The CDR3 is CASSPEGYEQYF. CDR3 DNA: TGTGCCAGTAGCCCCGAGGGCTACGAGCAGTACTTC.

V usage is TRBV7-2 and J usage is TRBJ2-1; a weak D match, TRBD1 (6 bases). This CDR3 has 14 amino acids. Trimming took 2 bases from V and 4 from J, leaving 9 bases between them. The germline V gene has CDR1 SGHTA and CDR2 FQGNSA. The CDR3, as DNA: TGTGCCAGCAGCTTAACAGGGATGTACAATGAGCAGTTCTTC. It codes for CASSLTGMYNEQFF.

This clone was counted between two and nine times. The rearrangement joins TRBV18 to TRBJ2-7, with 8 bases aligning to TRBD2. CDR1 KGHSH and CDR2 LQKENI come from the germline V gene. This CDR3 contains 16 residues. The trim removed 0 bases at V and 5 bases at J, leaving 9 bases unmatched. The CDR3 DNA reads as TGTGCCAGCTCACCACCGGGGACTAGAGCTGGCAACGAGCAGTACTTC. Protein sequence: CASSPPGTRAGNEQYF.

The sample holds a few counts of this clone. V is TRBV7-2 and J is TRBJ1-1; 9 bases match TRBD1. Unmatched junction bases numbered 1, after V lost 1 base and J lost 10 bases. The CDR3 has 12 residues. CDR1 is SGHTA and CDR2 is FQGNSA in the germline V gene. The CDR3 region has the DNA TGTGCCAGCAGCTTAGACAGGGGGCTAGCTTTCTTT. Translated, it gives CASSLDRGLAFF.

This clone was seen only once. This chain uses TRBV10-3 with TRBJ1-1; D possibly corresponds to TRBD1 (6 bases). The V gene lost 7 bases and the J gene lost 1 base, with 13 bases spanning the gap. The V gene's germline CDR1 is ENHRY and CDR2 SYGVKD. This CDR3 is 14 amino acids long. In nucleotides, the CDR3 is TGTGCCATCAAAGAACCGGGACAGAACACTGAAGCTTTCTTT. This encodes CAIKEPGQNTEAFF.

The CDR3 nucleotides read TGCAGCGTTGATAGCGGGGGTGTCCAAGAGACCCAGTACTTC. Translation gives CSVDSGGVQETQYF. The J gene is TRBJ2-5, the V gene TRBV29-1, with TRBD2 matching 9 bases. The CDR3 loop spans 14 amino acids. Germline V lookup: CDR1 SQVTM, CDR2 ANQGSEA. V trimming: 3 bases; J trimming: 1 base; junction bases outside the gene matches: 3.

The chain joins TRBV6-5 to TRBJ2-1, with 9 nucleotides matching TRBD1. The CDR3 runs 16 residues. V lost 2 bases and J lost 7; bases outside the gene matches: 9. Germline values: CDR1 MNHEY, CDR2 SVGAGI. CDR3 DNA: TGTGCCAGCAGTTACGGAGAACCGGGACAGGGAAATGAGCAGTTCTTC. This gives the protein CASSYGEPGQGNEQFF.

The genes are TRBV6-1 and TRBJ1-4, with TRBD1 as a possible D gene (5 bases). Trimming stripped 1 base from V and 4 bases from J, with 13 bases between. This CDR3 is built from 16 residues. Germline V lookup: CDR1 MNHNS, CDR2 SASEGT. CDR3 DNA: TGTGCCAGCAGTGAAGACAGGAGCCTACTTAATGAAAAACTGTTTTTT. Protein product: CASSEDRSLLNEKLFF.

The chain is built from TRBV11-3 and TRBJ1-1; possibly TRBD1 for D (6 bases). V was trimmed by 5 bases and J by 7 bases, leaving 14 bases between them. The CDR3 contains 13 residues. Germline CDR1 is SGHNT and CDR2 is YENEEA. The CDR3 loop reads CASSPWGGFEAFF. CDR3 nucleotides: TGTGCCAGCAGCCCCTGGGGGGGCTTTGAAGCTTTCTTT.

The V gene is TRBV4-1, the J gene TRBJ2-5; TRBD2 matches 8 bases. Trimming at V came to 0 bases and at J to 2 bases, leaving 8 bases not matched to a gene. The length of the CDR3 is 17 residues. Germline CDR1 reads MGHRA; CDR2 reads YSYEKL. This chain's CDR3 is CASSQEGRGALQETQYF. CDR3 nucleotide sequence: TGCGCCAGCAGCCAAGAGGGGCGGGGGGCCCTACAAGAGACCCAGTACTTC.

CDR3 sequence (DNA): TGTGCCTGTCGACTAGCGGTTTACAATGAGCAGTTCTTC. This sequence encodes CACRLAVYNEQFF. V is TRBV6-5 and J is TRBJ2-1; 9 nucleotides align to TRBD2. Unmatched junction bases numbered 6, after V lost 11 bases and J lost 4 bases. The CDR3 spans 13 residues. Per the germline V gene, CDR1 is MNHEY and CDR2 is SVGAGI.

This rearrangement joins TRBV5-1 to TRBJ1-1; possible D gene TRBD1, 5 bases. From germline, CDR1 is SGHRS and CDR2 YFSETQ. The CDR3 loop spans 15 amino acids. The ends were cut back, 2 bases at V and 6 bases at J, with 17 bases in the middle. The CDR3 protein is CASSFGRTNRPEAFF. The CDR3 DNA sequence: TGCGCCAGCAGCTTCGGGAGGACAAACCGCCCTGAAGCTTTCTTT.

The chain couples TRBV29-1 to TRBJ1-2; the match to TRBD1 covers 7 bases. CDR3 length: 12 amino acids. V gave up 6 bases and J gave up 8 bases; unmatched junction bases: 9. CDR1 is SQVTM and CDR2 is ANQGSEA in the germline V gene. The CDR3 here is CSVGWDSHGYTF. In nucleotides, the CDR3 is TGCAGCGTCGGCTGGGACAGTCACGGCTACACCTTC.

The chain has TRBV4-3 and TRBJ2-2; TRBD1 agrees at 9 bases. This CDR3 region has 19 residues. Germline loops: CDR1 LGHNA, CDR2 YSLEER. V gave up 3 bases and J gave up 1 base; unmatched junction bases: 12. The CDR3 DNA reads as TGCGCCAGCAGCCATTGGGGGGACAGGGCCTTGAAGAACACCGGGGAGCTGTTTTTT. Its translation: CASSHWGDRALKNTGELFF.

The V call is TRBV5-1, the J call TRBJ1-2, with D unclear. The V end was cut by 0 bases, the J end by 1 base, with 4 bases between. The CDR3 contains 13 residues. Germline values: CDR1 SGHRS, CDR2 YFSETQ. The CDR3 DNA sequence: TGCGCCAGCAGCTTGGACAGTAACTATGGCTACACCTTC. Protein sequence: CASSLDSNYGYTF.

The chain has TRBV5-6 and TRBJ2-5; TRBD1 aligns across 10 bases. Trimming removed 5 bases from V and 4 bases from J; junction bases left unmatched: 8. The CDR3 length is 15 residues. Germline loops: CDR1 SGHDT, CDR2 YYEEEE. This CDR3 reads CASRPGTGVRETQYF. DNA for the CDR3: TGTGCCAGCAGACCCGGGACAGGGGTGAGAGAGACCCAGTACTTC.

The chain carries TRBV4-3 and TRBJ2-2; a possible D gene is TRBD1 (6 bases). Per the germline V gene, CDR1 is LGHNA and CDR2 is YSLEER. V was pared by 2 bases and J by 1 base, with 17 bases between. The CDR3 loop spans 18 amino acids. The CDR3 DNA sequence: TGCGCCAGCAGCCAATCCCCTACAGGGCTTTTGAACACCGGGGAGCTGTTTTTT. This codes for CASSQSPTGLLNTGELFF.

This CDR3 reads CATTGQRFYGYTF. For the CDR3, the DNA is TGTGCCACCACGGGACAGCGTTTCTATGGCTACACCTTC. The rearrangement uses TRBV15 and TRBJ1-2; 7 nucleotides match TRBD1. Germline trimming cut 7 bases from V and 4 bases from J; bases unmatched to any gene: 6. CDR3 length: 13 residues. Looked up from germline, CDR1 is LNHNV and CDR2 is YYDKDF (reference sequence).